Each of the 20 T cell receptor beta chains below was sequenced from the same sample in a study of T cells after yellow fever vaccination (dated by TCRdb to the late 2010s). The intended sense of this specimen's treatment or condition label: live attenuated yellow fever vaccine strain. Preparation of the library involved 5' RACE. TCRdb lists the instrument as Illumina HiSeq 2500. Starting from the raw public reads, TCRdb applied fastp trimming at Q25, assembled clones with MiXCR and retained in-frame beta chains. Rows matching on CDR3 protein sequence are summarized as one entry with the most common DNA and genes. In all, the sample holds some 670,000 distinct CDR3 sequences, and 9% to 15% of those were seen once. The top ten clones comprise 15% of the sample. The starting material was PBMCs, obtained on the day of the yellow fever booster vaccination. Source of these receptors: a man aged 25 to 45 who received the YFV17D yellow fever vaccine.

The table lists this clonotype with a few counts. The chain uses TRBV4-2 and TRBJ2-3; perhaps TRBD2 as D (6 bases). The length of the CDR3 is 16 residues. Trimming took 1 base from V and 0 from J, leaving 11 bases between them. Germline-derived CDR1 and CDR2 are LGHNA and YNFKEQ. For the CDR3, the DNA is TGTGCCAGCAGCCAAGCCCCGGGAGCTAGCACAGATACGCAGTATTTT. This codes for CASSQAPGASTDTQYF.

This clonotype was seen more than once but under ten times. The chain uses TRBV4-3 and TRBJ1-1; 8 positions agree with TRBD1. Germline-derived CDR1 and CDR2 are LGHNA and YSLEER. The trim removed 7 bases at V and 1 base at J, leaving 5 bases unmatched. The CDR3 sequence is 14 residues long. The chain's CDR3 is CASTTTGGNTEAFF. CDR3 nucleotides: TGCGCCAGCACCACAACAGGGGGGAACACTGAAGCTTTCTTT.

This chain uses TRBV2 with TRBJ2-2; 15 nucleotides agree with TRBD2. Germline CDR1 SNHLY, CDR2 FYNNEI. V shed 5 bases, J shed 7 bases, and the junction held 5 bases outside the gene matches. The CDR3 is 16 amino acids. DNA for the CDR3: TGTGCCAGCAGTAGGGGACTAGCGGGAGGCGGCGGGGAGCTGTTTTTT. It codes for CASSRGLAGGGGELFF.

This chain uses TRBV20-1 with TRBJ1-5, with a tentative D call TRBD1 (5 bases). This CDR3 has 17 amino acids. CDR1 and CDR2 (germline): DFQATT, SNEGSKA (reference sequence). V shed 0 bases and J shed 0 bases, with 15 bases lying between them. CDR3 amino acids: CSARDSGVRTSNQPQHF. The CDR3 bases are TGCAGTGCTAGAGACTCGGGGGTGAGGACTAGCAATCAGCCCCAGCATTTT.

V gene TRBV19 combines with J gene TRBJ1-2; TRBD1 matches 7 bases. V lost 5 bases, J lost 4 bases, and 10 bases stayed unmatched. The CDR3 is 15 amino acids. The V gene's germline CDR1 is LNHDA and CDR2 SQIVND (reference sequence). The CDR3: CASSSQGRYIYGYTF. The CDR3 DNA is TGTGCCAGTAGTTCACAGGGGCGCTACATCTATGGCTACACCTTC.

With regard to this clonotype: Likely a read error: the CDR3 ends without its conserved phenylalanine or tryptophan. V and J are TRBV5-1 and TRBJ2-1; D gene ambiguous. V lost 0 bases, J lost 7 bases, and 11 bases lay in between. This CDR3 region has 14 residues. The germline gives CDR1 SGHRS, CDR2 YFSETQ. CDR3: CASSLVLMRNEQFL. The CDR3 DNA reads TGCGCCAGCAGCTTGGTCTTGATGAGAAATGAGCAGTTCCTC.

J is TRBJ2-3 and V is TRBV20-1; the D gene is possibly TRBD1 (5 bases). The CDR3 contains 15 residues. Germline V gives CDR1 DFQATT, CDR2 SNEGSKA (reference sequence). V was shortened by 5 bases and J by 1 base, with 16 bases between the two germline ends. CDR3 in amino acids: CSAGDVTEGTDTQYF. CDR3 bases: TGCAGTGCTGGGGATGTGACAGAGGGCACAGATACGCAGTATTTT.

The DNA for the CDR3 is TGTGCCAGCAGCTTAGACTTTGGTTCCTACAATGAGCAGTTCTTC. Translating gives CASSLDFGSYNEQFF. The chain carries TRBV11-2 and TRBJ2-1, with D hard to call. The V end was cut by 0 bases, the J end by 1 base, with 7 bases between. This CDR3 spans 15 amino acids. Germline V lookup: CDR1 SGHAT, CDR2 FQNNGV. Complete variable domain (other parts from reference TRBV11-2 and TRBJ2-1): EAGVAQSPRYKIIEKRQSVAFWCNPISGHATLYWYQQILGQGPKLLIQFQNNGVVDDSQLPKDRFSAERLKGVDSTLKIQPAKLEDSAVYLCASSLDFGSYNEQFFGPGTRLTVL.

V is TRBV5-1 and J is TRBJ2-1, with 9 bases lining up with TRBD2. The CDR3 is 15 residues long. V shed 3 bases, J shed 6 bases, and the junction held 7 bases outside the gene matches. Germline-derived CDR1 and CDR2 are SGHRS and YFSETQ. CDR3 residues: CASSSAGTSSNEQFF. In DNA form, the CDR3 reads TGCGCCAGCAGCTCGGCCGGGACTAGCAGCAATGAGCAGTTCTTC.

The rearrangement uses TRBV3-1 and TRBJ1-1; D remains unclear. This CDR3 is 13 amino acids long. CDR1 and CDR2 from the germline V gene are LGHDT and YNNKEL (reference sequence). V was trimmed by 1 base and J by 3 bases, leaving 6 bases between them. CDR3 DNA sequence: TGTGCCAGCAGCCAAGCATACTACACTGAAGCTTTCTTT. Amino acid sequence: CASSQAYYTEAFF.

This clonotype turned up a few times. The chain uses TRBV19 and TRBJ2-1; D unclear. This CDR3 comprises 15 residues. CDR1 is LNHDA and CDR2 is SQIVND in the germline V gene (reference sequence). Trimming pared 2 bases from V and 6 bases from J, leaving 14 bases between. The CDR3 bases are TGTGCCAGTAGTATAAGGGCTAGGAGTTTCAATGAGCAGTTCTTC. It specifies CASSIRARSFNEQFF.

The chain has TRBV5-1 and TRBJ2-7, with D possibly matching TRBD1 (6 bases). Germline V gene lookup returns CDR1 SGHRS and CDR2 YFSETQ. Trimming left V 4 bases short and J 3 bases short, with 14 bases between. The CDR3 totals 14 residues. The CDR3 spells CASSHTGTIYEQYF. CDR3 coding DNA: TGCGCCAGCAGCCACACCGGGACAATCTACGAGCAGTACTTC. Combining the CDR3 with reference TRBV5-1 and TRBJ2-7 gives the whole variable domain KAGVTQTPRYLIKTRGQQVTLSCSPISGHRSVSWYQQTPGQGLQFLFEYFSETQRNKGNFPGRFSGRQFSNSRSEMNVSTLELGDSALYLCASSHTGTIYEQYFGPGTRLTVT.

This clonotype appeared a few times. The chain employs TRBV27 and TRBJ1-5; D unclear. The CDR3 spans 13 residues. Trimming pared 5 bases from V and 5 bases from J, leaving 10 bases between. The germline V gene has CDR1 MNHEY and CDR2 SMNVEV (reference sequence). The CDR3 DNA follows: TGTGCCAGCAGTCTCCACAAGGATCAGCCCCAGCATTTT. It encodes CASSLHKDQPQHF.

Many counts were recorded for this clonotype. The J gene is TRBJ2-1, the V gene TRBV7-2, with D perhaps TRBD2 (6 bases). CDR3 size: 14 residues. The germline CDR1 and CDR2 sequences are SGHTA and FQGNSA. V gave up 1 base and J gave up 3 bases, with 7 bases separating them. The CDR3 sequence is CASSLDGGYNEQFF. For the CDR3, the DNA is TGTGCCAGCAGCTTAGACGGGGGCTACAATGAGCAGTTCTTC. The whole variable domain, remainder taken from reference TRBV7-2 and TRBJ2-1, is GAGVSQSPSNKVTEKGKDVELRCDPISGHTALYWYRQSLGQGLEFLIYFQGNSAPDKSGLPSDRFSAERTGGSVSTLTIQRTQQEDSAVYLCASSLDGGYNEQFFGPGTRLTVL.

The rearrangement joins TRBV6-2 or TRBV6-3 to TRBJ1-2; no clear D. Germline V gene lookup returns CDR1 MNHEY and CDR2 SVGEGT. The CDR3 is 14 residues long. Trimming stripped 7 bases from V and 2 bases from J, with 14 bases between. The CDR3 sequence: CASTRWTENYGYTF. CDR3 sequence (DNA): TGTGCCAGCACTCGGTGGACGGAAAACTATGGCTACACCTTC.

This clonotype has more than one count but fewer than ten. This sequence joins TRBV7-2 and TRBJ1-5; a weak D match, TRBD1 (5 bases). The CDR3 is 16 residues long. Germline assignment: CDR1 SGHTA and CDR2 FQGNSA. V dropped 7 bases and J dropped 0 bases, with 16 bases sitting between them. CDR3 sequence: CASNLGVGYSNQPQHF. Here the CDR3 DNA reads TGTGCCAGCAACCTGGGGGTAGGATATAGCAATCAGCCCCAGCATTTT.

This chain uses TRBV7-3 with TRBJ2-1; the match to TRBD1 covers 7 bases. The ends lost 1 base at V and 7 bases at J; junction bases unmatched: 7. The length of the CDR3 is 15 residues. CDR1 and CDR2 from the germline V gene are SGHTA and FQGTGA. DNA for the CDR3: TGTGCCAGCAGCTTAAGACAGGGTGGAGGAAATGAGCAGTTCTTC. Translation: CASSLRQGGGNEQFF.

In its sample, this clonotype was seen a few times. In nucleotides, the CDR3 is TGTGCCAGCAGACAGGACAGGGTCATCTATGGCTACACCTTC. Encoded protein: CASRQDRVIYGYTF. The chain joins TRBV2 to TRBJ1-2; 8 bases line up with TRBD1. From germline, CDR1 is SNHLY and CDR2 FYNNEI. The CDR3 is 14 amino acids. J lost 4 bases, V lost 6 bases, and 7 bases had no gene match.

This clonotype was counted only a few times. The CDR3 reads CASRQRRERAYEQYF. The CDR3 DNA follows: TGTGCCAGCAGACAAAGACGGGAGAGGGCCTACGAGCAGTACTTC. The chain links TRBV13 to TRBJ2-7; D possibly corresponds to TRBD2 (6 bases). The CDR3 is 15 residues long. Trimming took off 6 bases at V and 2 bases at J, with 17 bases between the two ends. Looked up from germline, CDR1 is PRHDT and CDR2 is FYEKMQ (reference sequence).

The V call is TRBV5-6, the J call TRBJ1-5, with D possibly TRBD1 on 5 matching bases. Trimming took off 6 bases at V and 7 bases at J, with 14 bases between the two ends. The CDR3 is made up of 13 amino acids. Germline CDR1 is SGHDT and CDR2 is YYEEEE. This CDR3 is CASTRGEKQPQHF. The CDR3 DNA follows: TGTGCCAGCACCCGGGGGGAAAAGCAGCCCCAGCATTTT.